Presented here are 17 T cell receptor beta chains from one specimen sequenced in a study of spatial heterogeneity in lung cancer. Noted time point: blood at routine non-recurrence follow-up after resection. TCRdb re-derived calls from the 5' RACE reads in MiXCR, one entry per CDR3 protein. Here the sample spans roughly 120,000 distinct CDR3 sequences, 10% to 14% being singletons. This sample comprised PBMCs, obtained at follow-up. The origin of the receptors is a female donor with early-stage non-small cell lung cancer.

In this sample, this clonotype turned up a few times. The chain has TRBV7-9 and TRBJ2-2; either TRBD1 or TRBD2 may supply D (5 bases each). CDR3 length equals 14 residues. In germline, CDR1 is SEHNR, CDR2 FQNEAQ (reference sequence). V lost 6 bases to trimming and J lost 2 bases, with 10 bases between them. The CDR3 DNA follows: TGTGCCAGCAGATCCGGGACCAACACCGGGGAGCTGTTTTTT. Its protein product is CASRSGTNTGELFF. The whole variable domain, remainder taken from reference TRBV7-9 and TRBJ2-2, is DTGVSQNPRHKITKRGQNVTFRCDPISEHNRLYWYRQTLGQGPEFLTYFQNEAQLEKSRLLSDRFSAERPKGSFSTLEIQRTEQGDSAMYLCASRSGTNTGELFFGEGSRLTVL.

The V gene is TRBV5-4, the J gene TRBJ2-5, with TRBD1 as a possible D gene (6 bases). The CDR3 covers 14 residues. Germline V lookup: CDR1 SGHNT, CDR2 YYREEE (reference sequence). V was clipped by 0 bases and J by 3 bases, with 9 bases between them. The CDR3 nucleotides read TGTGCCAGCAGCTTGGGACAGGTTGAAGAGACCCAGTACTTC. This gives the protein CASSLGQVEETQYF.

This clonotype occurred many times. The chain carries TRBV5-8 and TRBJ2-3; possibly TRBD1 for D (6 bases). The ends were cut back, 1 base at V and 1 base at J, with 13 bases in the middle. CDR3 length equals 16 residues. The germline V gene encodes CDR1 SGHTS and CDR2 YDEGEE. In DNA form, the CDR3 reads TGTGCCAGCAGCTTGTCCCAGGGGAGCGGCACAGATACGCAGTATTTT. The encoded protein is CASSLSQGSGTDTQYF.

A note on this clonotype: A read error may account for a junction end that differs from germline. The J gene is TRBJ1-5, the V gene TRBV10-2, with D maybe TRBD1 (5 bases). CDR3 size: 15 residues. Germline lookup yields CDR1 WSHSY and CDR2 SAAADI. The chain's CDR3 is CASSGRETGAQRQHF. The CDR3 DNA follows: TGCGCCAGCAGTGGGAGAGAGACTGGGGCCCAGCGCCAGCATTTT.

This clonotype was detected only a few times. The gene calls are TRBV21-1 and TRBJ1-5; TRBD1, as called in the table, went unchecked against the DNA. TRBV21-1 is described as a pseudogene. CDR3 length: 19 residues. The CDR3 protein is CASSKKAGKGVRSNQPQHF. The CDR3 DNA reads TGTGCCAGCAGCAAAAAGGCTGGGAAAGGGGTTAGGAGCAATCAGCCCCAGCATTTT.

This clonotype came up a few times. The chain couples TRBV6-2 or TRBV6-3 to TRBJ1-1, with TRBD1 identical over 8 bases. J lost 10 bases, V lost 0 bases, and 13 bases had no gene match. Germline V lookup: CDR1 MNHEY, CDR2 SVGEGT. The CDR3 contains 16 residues. The CDR3 nucleotides read TGTGCCAGCAGTTACTCCGGTGTTTTTACACAGGGGGGAGCTTTCTTT. Amino acids: CASSYSGVFTQGGAFF.

This clonotype was seen repeatedly, ten times or more. J is TRBJ2-1 and V is TRBV21-1; no DNA check was done on the table's D call, TRBD1. TRBV21-1 is a known pseudogene. The length of the CDR3 is 15 residues. In DNA form, the CDR3 reads TGTGCCAGCCACAGGGGTATTGGGTCCTACAATGAGCAGTTCTTC. Translated, it gives CASHRGIGSYNEQFF.

This clonotype occurred a few times. The chain couples TRBV28 to TRBJ1-3, with TRBD1 as a possible D gene (5 bases). Germline V lookup: CDR1 MDHEN, CDR2 SYDVKM. The germline V and J ends were trimmed by 7 bases and 1 base, with 17 bases remaining between them. The CDR3 is made up of 16 amino acids. CDR3 region: CASINGGSGSGNTIYF. CDR3 bases: TGTGCCAGCATCAACGGGGGGTCTGGGTCTGGAAACACCATATATTTT.

The chain recombines TRBV12-3 or TRBV12-4 with TRBJ1-1, with a weak D call TRBD1 (5 bases). CDR3 length: 15 amino acids. V gave up 5 bases and J gave up 4 bases, with 17 bases separating them. As DNA, the CDR3 is TGTGCCAGCAGTGCCATAGGACCGGGACTCACTGAAGCTTTCTTT. This codes for CASSAIGPGLTEAFF.

J is TRBJ2-3 and V is TRBV5-1; 7 bases line up with TRBD2. This CDR3 is 15 amino acids long. Losses at the gene ends were 4 bases for V and 4 bases for J; bases not matched to a gene: 9. Per germline, CDR1 SGHRS and CDR2 YFSETQ. The CDR3 DNA is TGCGCCAGCAGCCCCCAAGGACTAGTTGCAGATACGCAGTATTTT. This translates into CASSPQGLVADTQYF.

The CDR3 DNA is TGTGCCAGCAGCTTAGGCCCCACTAGCGGGAGTGAGACCCAGTACTTC. It codes for CASSLGPTSGSETQYF. The chain recombines TRBV7-9 with TRBJ2-5, with 11 bases fitting TRBD2. J gave up 5 bases and V 1 base, and 6 bases lay outside the gene matches. The CDR3 length is 16 residues. Germline-derived CDR1 and CDR2 are SEHNR and FQNEAQ (reference sequence).

This clonotype was found many times. The V and J genes are TRBV12-3 or TRBV12-4 and TRBJ1-5; D is undetermined. This CDR3 comprises 15 residues. V was trimmed by 1 base and J by 2 bases, leaving 9 bases between them. The CDR3 DNA follows: TGTGCCAGCAGTTTAGGTTCAGATCGCAATCAGCCCCAGCATTTT. The encoded protein is CASSLGSDRNQPQHF.

This clonotype came up many times. CDR3 DNA: TGTGCCAGCAGCCAAGGGCCTGGAACATTTCGAAGCGAAAAACTGTTTTTT. Encoded protein: CASSQGPGTFRSEKLFF. The chain is built from TRBV3-1 and TRBJ1-4; D gene unclear. The V end was cut by 1 base, the J end by 8 bases, with 20 bases between. This CDR3 is 17 amino acids long. Germline V gene lookup returns CDR1 LGHDT and CDR2 YNNKEL (reference sequence). Variable domain in full (rest from reference TRBV3-1 and TRBJ1-4): DTAVSQTPKYLVTQMGNDKSIKCEQNLGHDTMYWYKQDSKKFLKIMFSYNNKELIINETVPNRFSPKSPDKAHLNLHINSLELGDSAVYFCASSQGPGTFRSEKLFFGSGTQLSVL.

This clonotype was counted many times. The chain has TRBV9 and TRBJ1-2; D gene ambiguous. This CDR3 region has 13 residues. Germline values: CDR1 SGDLS, CDR2 YYNGEE. V was shortened by 4 bases and J by 6 bases, with 13 bases between the two germline ends. Written as DNA, the CDR3 is TGTGCCAGCAGCCTTGGCCCGAATCATGGCTACACCTTC. The encoded protein is CASSLGPNHGYTF.

This chain links TRBV28 with TRBJ2-7; D is undetermined. In germline, CDR1 is MDHEN, CDR2 SYDVKM. This CDR3 region has 11 residues. Trimming removed 2 bases from V and 9 bases from J, with 8 bases in between. CDR3 loop: CASSLEIRQYF. The CDR3 DNA follows: TGTGCCAGCAGTTTAGAGATCCGGCAGTACTTC.

This clonotype showed up just a few times. The chain combines TRBV29-1 with TRBJ1-1; unclear D gene. Germline-derived CDR1 and CDR2 are SQVTM and ANQGSEA. This CDR3 has 13 amino acids. V gave up 7 bases and J gave up 7 bases, with 19 bases separating them. DNA for the CDR3: TGCAGCGGCAGGAGACACGGAGCCGGTGAAGCTTTCTTT. Amino acid sequence: CSGRRHGAGEAFF.

J is TRBJ1-3 and V is TRBV11-2; no reliable D call. CDR1 is SGHAT and CDR2 is FQNNGV in the germline V gene. V lost 2 bases to trimming and J lost 5 bases, with 4 bases between them. The CDR3 spans 12 residues. CDR3 bases: TGTGCCAGCAGCTTAAGTCGAAACACCATATATTTT. It is translated as CASSLSRNTIYF.